These T cell receptor beta chains were read from a single sample in a study of spatial heterogeneity in lung cancer. TCRdb processed the 5' RACE reads anew with MiXCR; each CDR3 protein has one entry. The profile shows about 50,000 distinct CDR3 sequences, 6.5% to 8% of them singletons. This specimen was PBMCs, taken at surgery. These receptors were taken from a female donor with early-stage non-small cell lung cancer. Each CDR3 is given with its conserved first and last residue. Fields, in order: CDR3 protein, CDR3 DNA, D gene, V gene, CDR3 length, clone size, J gene. D genes are given only for firm matches. The size entry is marked missing in some rows and otherwise reads once, few, many or a size class.

cdr3_aa: CASRLGGSYEQYF
cdr3_nt: TGCGCCAGCAGGCTTGGCGGTTCCTACGAGCAGTACTTC
d_call: .
v_call: TRBV5-1
cdr3_length: 13
clone_size: .
j_call: TRBJ2-7

cdr3_aa: CASSSWRARGSYEQYF
cdr3_nt: TGTGCCAGCAGCTCATGGAGGGCTAGGGGTTCCTACGAGCAGTACTTC
d_call: .
v_call: TRBV14
cdr3_length: 16
clone_size: few
j_call: TRBJ2-7

cdr3_aa: CASWDREGSDTF
cdr3_nt: TGTGCCAGCTGGGACAGGGAAGGTAGCGACACCTTC
d_call: TRBD1
v_call: TRBV5-6
cdr3_length: 12
clone_size: .
j_call: TRBJ1-2

cdr3_aa: CATRTGGNEQFF
cdr3_nt: TGTGCCACCCGGACAGGGGGCAATGAGCAGTTCTTC
d_call: TRBD1
v_call: TRBV19
cdr3_length: 12
clone_size: many
j_call: TRBJ2-1

cdr3_aa: CASSPDRGSYEQYF
cdr3_nt: TGTGCCAGTAGCCCCGACAGGGGTTCCTACGAGCAGTACTTC
d_call: TRBD1
v_call: TRBV19
cdr3_length: 14
clone_size: few
j_call: TRBJ2-7

cdr3_aa: CASSLDIDPDYEQYF
cdr3_nt: TGTGCCAGCAGCTTAGACATAGATCCGGACTACGAGCAGTACTTC
d_call: .
v_call: TRBV5-4
cdr3_length: 15
clone_size: few
j_call: TRBJ2-7

cdr3_aa: CSARSSPWGNTEAFF
cdr3_nt: TGCAGTGCTAGATCCAGTCCATGGGGGAACACTGAAGCTTTCTTT
d_call: .
v_call: TRBV20-1
cdr3_length: 15
clone_size: many
j_call: TRBJ1-1

cdr3_aa: CASSPQESGYTF
cdr3_nt: TGTGCCAGCTCACCACAGGAATCCGGCTACACCTTC
d_call: .
v_call: TRBV18
cdr3_length: 12
clone_size: few
j_call: TRBJ1-2

cdr3_aa: CASSYSGKNTEAFF
cdr3_nt: TGTGCCAGCAGTTATAGCGGGAAAAACACTGAAGCTTTCTTT
d_call: .
v_call: TRBV6-5
cdr3_length: 14
clone_size: many
j_call: TRBJ1-1

cdr3_aa: CAISEGRGNYGYTF
cdr3_nt: TGTGCCATCAGTGAAGGCAGGGGAAACTATGGCTACACCTTC
d_call: .
v_call: TRBV10-3
cdr3_length: 14
clone_size: .
j_call: TRBJ1-2

cdr3_aa: CASSFGGVGNQPQHF
cdr3_nt: TGTGCCAGCAGTTTTGGAGGGGTAGGCAATCAGCCCCAGCATTTT
d_call: .
v_call: TRBV27
cdr3_length: 15
clone_size: many
j_call: TRBJ1-5

cdr3_aa: CSVRTPGNTIYF
cdr3_nt: TGCAGCGTTCGTACACCCGGAAACACCATATATTTT
d_call: .
v_call: TRBV29-1
cdr3_length: 12
clone_size: many
j_call: TRBJ1-3

cdr3_aa: CASSLSGGAGNEQFF
cdr3_nt: TGTGCCAGCAGCTTAAGCGGGGGGGCCGGCAATGAGCAGTTCTTC
d_call: TRBD2
v_call: TRBV7-9
cdr3_length: 15
clone_size: .
j_call: TRBJ2-1

cdr3_aa: CASSPRPSGGTYNEQFF
cdr3_nt: TGCGCCAGCAGCCCCCGCCCTAGCGGGGGGACCTACAATGAGCAGTTCTTC
d_call: TRBD2
v_call: TRBV4-3
cdr3_length: 17
clone_size: .
j_call: TRBJ2-1

cdr3_aa: CASSVAGNRLTDTQYF
cdr3_nt: TGTGCCAGCAGCGTAGCTGGAAACAGACTCACAGATACGCAGTATTTT
d_call: .
v_call: TRBV9
cdr3_length: 16
clone_size: many
j_call: TRBJ2-3

cdr3_aa: CASSLGPTVNTEAFF
cdr3_nt: TGTGCCAGCAGCTTAGGCCCGACGGTGAACACTGAAGCTTTCTTT
d_call: .
v_call: TRBV11-2
cdr3_length: 15
clone_size: many
j_call: TRBJ1-1

cdr3_aa: CATSDHHAERDGRSYNEQFF
cdr3_nt: TGTGCCACCAGTGATCACCACGCCGAAAGGGACGGCCGCTCCTACAATGAGCAGTTCTTC
d_call: .
v_call: TRBV24-1
cdr3_length: 20
clone_size: .
j_call: TRBJ2-1

cdr3_aa: CAISQGVNTEAFF
cdr3_nt: TGTGCCATCAGTCAGGGGGTGAACACTGAAGCTTTCTTT
d_call: TRBD1
v_call: TRBV10-3
cdr3_length: 13
clone_size: .
j_call: TRBJ1-1

cdr3_aa: CASRSQGTYEQYF
cdr3_nt: TGTGCCAGCAGATCACAGGGAACCTACGAGCAGTACTTC
d_call: .
v_call: TRBV27
cdr3_length: 13
clone_size: many
j_call: TRBJ2-7

cdr3_aa: CASSFGEDTQYF
cdr3_nt: TGCGCCAGCAGCTTCGGGGAGGATACGCAGTATTTT
d_call: .
v_call: TRBV10-1
cdr3_length: 12
clone_size: few
j_call: TRBJ2-3

cdr3_aa: CSARGLAGGREQFF
cdr3_nt: TGCAGTGCTAGGGGACTAGCGGGGGGCCGTGAGCAGTTCTTC
d_call: TRBD2
v_call: TRBV20-1
cdr3_length: 14
clone_size: .
j_call: TRBJ2-1

cdr3_aa: CASITGTEADTQYF
cdr3_nt: TGTGCCAGCATCACGGGGACCGAGGCAGATACGCAGTATTTT
d_call: .
v_call: TRBV28
cdr3_length: 14
clone_size: .
j_call: TRBJ2-3

cdr3_aa: CASSFVRQAQEQFF
cdr3_nt: TGTGCCAGCAGTTTTGTCCGTCAAGCGCAGGAGCAGTTCTTC
d_call: .
v_call: TRBV12-3/TRBV12-4
cdr3_length: 14
clone_size: few
j_call: TRBJ2-1

cdr3_aa: CASSFPTGTNSPLHF
cdr3_nt: TGTGCCAGCAGCTTCCCGACAGGGACCAATTCACCCCTCCACTTT
d_call: TRBD1
v_call: TRBV5-4
cdr3_length: 15
clone_size: .
j_call: TRBJ1-6

cdr3_aa: CASRRHIAYEQYF
cdr3_nt: TGTGCCAGCAGGAGGCACATCGCATACGAGCAGTACTTC
d_call: .
v_call: TRBV27
cdr3_length: 13
clone_size: few
j_call: TRBJ2-7

cdr3_aa: CASRVRIGQEMNTEAFF
cdr3_nt: TGTGCCAGCCGAGTTCGGATCGGTCAGGAAATGAACACTGAAGCTTTCTTT
d_call: .
v_call: TRBV6-2/TRBV6-3
cdr3_length: 17
clone_size: medium-sized
j_call: TRBJ1-1

cdr3_aa: CASSPETDGGYEKLFF
cdr3_nt: TGTGCCAGCTCACCAGAGACGGACGGGGGCTATGAAAAACTGTTTTTT
d_call: .
v_call: TRBV18
cdr3_length: 16
clone_size: few
j_call: TRBJ1-4

cdr3_aa: CASSPGGGAPPRVQYF
cdr3_nt: TGTGCCAGCAGTCCCGGAGGGGGTGCCCCCCCTAGGGTGCAGTACTTC
d_call: .
v_call: TRBV2
cdr3_length: 16
clone_size: many
j_call: TRBJ2-7

cdr3_aa: CASSLPGFRTGELFF
cdr3_nt: TGCGCCAGCAGCTTGCCCGGATTCCGGACCGGGGAGCTGTTTTTT
d_call: .
v_call: TRBV5-1
cdr3_length: 15
clone_size: few
j_call: TRBJ2-2

cdr3_aa: CASSHQSNGVGTFF
cdr3_nt: TGTGCCAGCAGCCATCAGTCGAACGGCGTCGGTACTTTCTTT
d_call: .
v_call: TRBV6-5
cdr3_length: 14
clone_size: many
j_call: TRBJ1-1

cdr3_aa: CASSQVTGQPYGYTF
cdr3_nt: TGTGCCAGCAGCCAAGTCACGGGCCAGCCCTATGGCTACACCTTC
d_call: .
v_call: TRBV3-1
cdr3_length: 15
clone_size: many
j_call: TRBJ1-2

cdr3_aa: CASSREGGKETQYF
cdr3_nt: TGTGCCAGCAGCCGTGAGGGGGGGAAAGAGACCCAGTACTTC
d_call: .
v_call: TRBV4-2
cdr3_length: 14
clone_size: .
j_call: TRBJ2-5

cdr3_aa: CASSFSQRGENIQYF
cdr3_nt: TGTGCCAGCAGCTTTTCTCAGCGGGGGGAAAACATTCAGTACTTC
d_call: TRBD2
v_call: TRBV5-4
cdr3_length: 15
clone_size: few
j_call: TRBJ2-4

cdr3_aa: CASSPHLASTGQNTEAFF
cdr3_nt: TGTGCCAGCAGTCCTCACCTAGCCTCGACAGGGCAGAACACTGAAGCTTTCTTT
d_call: TRBD1
v_call: TRBV6-6
cdr3_length: 18
clone_size: few
j_call: TRBJ1-1

cdr3_aa: CASRTGEAQPQHF
cdr3_nt: TGTGCCAGCAGAACAGGGGAAGCTCAGCCCCAGCATTTT
d_call: TRBD1
v_call: TRBV12-3/TRBV12-4
cdr3_length: 13
clone_size: few
j_call: TRBJ1-5

cdr3_aa: CASSDRYNTEAFF
cdr3_nt: TGTGCCAGCAGTGACAGATACAACACTGAAGCTTTCTTT
d_call: .
v_call: TRBV2
cdr3_length: 13
clone_size: once
j_call: TRBJ1-1

cdr3_aa: CASSQGTGGFYNEQFF
cdr3_nt: TGCGCCAGCAGCCAAGGGACCGGGGGGTTTTACAATGAGCAGTTCTTC
d_call: TRBD2
v_call: TRBV4-1
cdr3_length: 16
clone_size: many
j_call: TRBJ2-1

cdr3_aa: CASSPGPYSNQPQHF
cdr3_nt: TGTGCCAGCAGTCCAGGACCGTATAGCAATCAGCCCCAGCATTTT
d_call: .
v_call: TRBV6-2/TRBV6-3
cdr3_length: 15
clone_size: few
j_call: TRBJ1-5

cdr3_aa: CASSLASGGASQGPDTQYF
cdr3_nt: TGTGCCAGCAGCTTGGCTAGCGGGGGAGCCTCACAGGGTCCAGATACGCAGTATTTT
d_call: TRBD2
v_call: TRBV7-8
cdr3_length: 19
clone_size: many
j_call: TRBJ2-3

cdr3_aa: CASSSGTGQAGRGVEQYF
cdr3_nt: TGCGCCAGCAGCTCGGGGACAGGTCAGGCGGGAAGGGGTGTCGAGCAGTACTTC
d_call: TRBD1
v_call: TRBV5-1
cdr3_length: 18
clone_size: .
j_call: TRBJ2-7